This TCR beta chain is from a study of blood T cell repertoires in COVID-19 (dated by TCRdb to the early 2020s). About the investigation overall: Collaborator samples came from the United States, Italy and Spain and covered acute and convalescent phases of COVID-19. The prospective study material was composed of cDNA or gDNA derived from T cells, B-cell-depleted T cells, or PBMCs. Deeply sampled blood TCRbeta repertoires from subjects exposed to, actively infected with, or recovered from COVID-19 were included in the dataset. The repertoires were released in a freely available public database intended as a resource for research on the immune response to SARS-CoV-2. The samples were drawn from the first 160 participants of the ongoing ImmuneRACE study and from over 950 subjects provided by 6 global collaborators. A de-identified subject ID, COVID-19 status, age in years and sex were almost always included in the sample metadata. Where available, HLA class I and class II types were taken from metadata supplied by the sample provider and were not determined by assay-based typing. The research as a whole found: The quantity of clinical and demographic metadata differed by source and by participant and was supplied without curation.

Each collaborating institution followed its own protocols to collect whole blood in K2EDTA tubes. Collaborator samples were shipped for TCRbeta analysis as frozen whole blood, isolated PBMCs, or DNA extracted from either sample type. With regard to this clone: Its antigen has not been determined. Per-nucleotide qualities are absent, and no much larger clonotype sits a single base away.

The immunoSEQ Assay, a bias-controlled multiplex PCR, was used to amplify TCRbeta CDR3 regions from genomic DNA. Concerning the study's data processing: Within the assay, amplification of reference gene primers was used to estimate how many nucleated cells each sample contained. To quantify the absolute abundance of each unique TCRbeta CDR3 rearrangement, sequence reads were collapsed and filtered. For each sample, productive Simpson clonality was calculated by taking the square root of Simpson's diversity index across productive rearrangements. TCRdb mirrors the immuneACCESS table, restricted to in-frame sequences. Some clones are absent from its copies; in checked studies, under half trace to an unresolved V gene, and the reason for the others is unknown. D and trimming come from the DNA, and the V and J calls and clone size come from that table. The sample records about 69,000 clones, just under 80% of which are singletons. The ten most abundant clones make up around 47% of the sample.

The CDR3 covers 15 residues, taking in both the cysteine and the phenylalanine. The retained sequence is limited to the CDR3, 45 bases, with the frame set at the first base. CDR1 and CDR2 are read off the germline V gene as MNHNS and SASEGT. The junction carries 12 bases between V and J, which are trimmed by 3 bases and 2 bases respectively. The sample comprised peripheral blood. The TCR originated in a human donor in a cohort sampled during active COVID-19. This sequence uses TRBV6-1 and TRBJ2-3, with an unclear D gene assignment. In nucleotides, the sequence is TGTGCCAGCAGTGATAGTAACAGCTACACAGATACGCAGTATTTT. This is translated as CASSDSNSYTDTQYF.